This T cell receptor beta chain came from a study of cytomegalovirus exposure and HLA in healthy donors (TCRdb year 2017). Context from the whole study: In an earlier analysis of approximately 500 of the donors, about 270 Gb of sequence data and 117 million unique TCR beta sequences from roughly 200 million T cells were reported. An early release that covered roughly 600 HLA-typed donors contained 250 to 350 gigabases of sequencing data and tens of millions of unique TCR sequences. Among the approximately 420 genotyped donors, 81% belonged to the genetic ancestry cluster associated with self-reported Caucasian donors. The study was designed to test whether signatures of past pathogen exposure could be identified by cataloging public T cell receptors. Using immunosequencing, the study profiled T cell repertoires from about 610 subjects and related those repertoires to cytomegalovirus serostatus. In addition to the first cohort of 650 to 800 subjects, a separate validation cohort of 120 different subjects was used. High-throughput TCR immunosequencing, statistical association of individual TCRs with disease status, and machine learning were combined to predict cytomegalovirus infection status. In a later analysis, previously published TCR beta repertoires from more than 500 donors were re-analyzed and high-resolution HLA genotyping was added so that TCR occurrence patterns could be studied. Rather than using new phenotypic data, the later analysis identified candidate immune exposures from TCR beta sequences and from how often those sequences occurred across donors. An earlier analysis of 587 of the donors used high-throughput TCR beta sequencing to judge whether each TCR beta V gene segment behaved as functional or pseudogenic. Alongside the repertoire data, information on donor age, sex, ethnicity and CMV serostatus was compiled. Genome-wide SNP genotypes for about 60% of the 666 donors were used in a later genetic analysis, which treated that subset as a discovery cohort. All discovery cohort repertoires had been generated using a single sequencing platform. Class I and class II HLA loci were covered by the typing at four-digit resolution. The number of typed donors differed by locus: 629-630 for A, B, C, DRB1 and DQB1; some 500 for DQA1; 606 for DPA1; and about 470 for DPB1. About 5 DR-DQ haplotypes were handled as single units for association and clustering, since linkage in the cohort was strong. Among 300 to 450 genotyped donors of the cohort, an average of 235,054 unique TCR beta nucleotide sequences were sequenced per donor, roughly 18% of them non-productive. Results the study describes overall, beyond this receptor: Because counts were too low, more than 15 rarely observed V segments, including chromosome 9 orphons, were left out of the earlier analysis of approximately 580 of the donors. A further reported finding was that TCR beta sequences accurately predicted the HLA-A and HLA-B alleles for most subjects in the first cohort. The study listed approximately 160 TCR beta chains as associated with cytomegalovirus. V-gene and J-gene trimming of TCR beta chains was associated with a missense DCLRE1C variant in a later genetic analysis, and the association was replicated in an independent cohort. The sequencing pipeline was judged likely to have produced a cluster of highly shared sequence variants as a technical artifact. In a later analysis, several top co-occurrence clusters were reported to appear linked to parvovirus B19, influenza, CMV and Epstein-Barr virus. According to a later analysis, most CMV-associated TCR beta chains appeared to be HLA-restricted, and the HLA associations seemed to be driven largely by CMV exposure. In an earlier analysis of some 540 of the donors, most TCR beta V segments appeared in productive rearrangements about 87% or about 30% of the time, broadly matching IMGT annotations. Some IMGT-functional V segments, including TRBV6-2 and TRBV6-3, could not be distinguished by the 87-base-pair reads and were therefore excluded. The classifier was reported to diagnose cytomegalovirus status with high specificity and sensitivity in both the original and validation cohorts. The authors suggested that the approach could potentially be extended to other disease states and immunological phenotypes. At a false discovery rate of 0.05, a later analysis linked fewer than 20,000 TCR beta sequences to specific HLA alleles. According to a later analysis, TCR association rates differed among HLA loci, with DRB1 alleles showing the most associated TCRs and HLA-C alleles showing the fewest. This cohort had only TCR beta chains sequenced, and the lack of alpha or paired-chain data limited which features could be detected. Across donors, most TCR sequences were observed very rarely, whereas some public TCRs were present in many individuals. CMV serostatus was the only immune exposure information available for the cohort. According to a later genetic analysis, donors in an Asian-associated ancestry cluster had fewer N-insertions in productive TCRs than the roughly 700-donor mean. Roughly uniform sequencing depth across donors was assumed in presence/absence analyses, although this assumption may not hold. In vitro tests confirmed that a few of the cytomegalovirus-associated TCR beta chains recognize cytomegalovirus antigens. When HLA alleles, especially DR and DQ, strongly co-occurred, attributing TCR associations to individual alleles was difficult. Compared with equally common non-associated chains, HLA-associated TCR beta chains in a later analysis were more clonally expanded and had lower generation probabilities. Linkage disequilibrium might explain the correlated functional status among segregating V segments, but an unknown experimental factor could not be ruled out. Because HLA typing was unavailable for some donors at each locus, only the typed subset was used in association tests.

As to this clone: The antigen this receptor binds is unknown. Per-base qualities were not stored, and no clone one base away is much larger.

In total, 600 or so healthy bone marrow donors made up the cohort. All cohort members were sampled while nominally healthy, although unrecorded immune exposures were likely present. The donor was CMV seropositive and belonged to the group of 250 to 300 seropositive cohort members. A peripheral blood sample was collected from each donor, and TCR beta sequencing was performed on peripheral blood mononuclear cells. The Qiagen DNeasy Blood Extraction Kit was used to extract genomic DNA from the blood cell samples. CDR1 and CDR2 were assigned from the germline V gene as SGHTS and YDEGEE. Trimming removed 4 bases from V and 3 bases from J; the gene matches leave 9 bases unexplained. The CDR3 runs 16 residues from the cysteine to the phenylalanine. The CDR3 DNA has 48 bases and is translated from base 1. The library was generated by the immunoSEQ multiplex PCR assay. A mixture of 60 forward primers for TCR Vbeta segments and 13 reverse primers for TCR Jbeta segments was used in the multiplex PCR. The CDR3 region of rearranged TCR beta genes was amplified from genomic DNA with a multiplex PCR assay. On the Illumina HiSeq System, the amplified TCR beta libraries were sequenced as 87-base-pair reads. Under the source paper's analysis protocol: A later analysis tallied around 82 million unique TCR beta chains across the approximately 670 repertoires, and around 12 million of those chains were shared by two or more donors. Raw reads were error-corrected and collapsed into unique sequences with a nearest-neighbor algorithm that merged closely related sequences to remove PCR and sequencing errors. Alignment of CDR3 sequences to IMGT reference sequences was used to assign V, D and J gene segments. For a sequence to be retained, a match of at least six nucleotides was required to both a V gene segment and a J gene segment. Rearrangements were classified as productive when the CDR3 lacked stop codons and remained in frame with V and J, and all other rearrangements were classified as non-productive. CDR3 was defined according to IMGT convention as the region running from the second conserved V-encoded cysteine to the conserved J-encoded phenylalanine. The earlier analysis of about 640 of the donors excluded any sequence lacking an unambiguous match to a single V gene segment. An earlier analysis of fewer than 750 of the donors classified V segments as functional when productive rearrangements were above 56.7% and as segregating when the standard deviation between donors was above 5%. A statistical classification framework was developed to diagnose cytomegalovirus status using the catalog of TCR beta chain sequences. V and J gene assignment, in a later analysis, came from comparing TCR nucleotide sequences with IMGT/GENE-DB human TR gene sequences. Using the TCRdist pipeline, a later analysis assigned CDR3 sequences along with most-parsimonious VDJ recombination scenarios. In a later analysis, each TCR beta chain was defined by its CDR3 amino acid sequence together with its V-gene family, and reads lacking a unique V-gene family were excluded. As a way to deal with suspected cross-contamination and a sequencing artifact, a later analysis dropped hundreds of nucleotide sequences that were highly shared and had low generation probability. In a later analysis, a clonal expansion index for each public chain was calculated from normalized within-repertoire ranks of inferred template counts. A later analysis computed generation probabilities with a VDJ recombination model fitted to out-of-frame rearrangements, and checked the results against IGoR. In a later analysis, TCR-TCR, TCR-HLA and TCR-CMV co-occurrence was scored with hypergeometric tests, and a repertoire-size bias correction was applied to TCR pairs. A later analysis estimated false discovery rates by permuting HLA or CMV assignments 20 times. A later analysis grouped co-occurring TCRs with DBSCAN, adding TCRdist sequence similarity when clustering within HLA-allele-positive subsets. For co-occurrence clustering, repertoires with fewer than 30,000 or more than 120,000 public chains were excluded, along with five or six repertoires with anomalous nucleotide sharing. The table comes from immuneACCESS by way of TCRdb, which keeps in-frame sequences with V and J called. Part of the clones is missing from these tables; in studies checked, under half for an unresolved V gene and the rest for unknown reasons. V and J calls and clone size are given by that table; D and trimming were obtained from the DNA. For this sample the table gives 90,000 to 130,000 clones, of which 76% were detected only once. Clones ranked in the top ten supply around an eighth of the sample.

Rearrangement joined TRBV5-8 to TRBJ1-2, with 10 central nucleotides matching TRBD1. The sequenced sample consisted of PBMCs. This clonotype was sampled from a man in his thirties or forties in good health and CMV-seropositive. The CDR3 protein sequence reads: CASSQGQGFWDYGYTF. The nucleotide sequence reads TGTGCCAGCAGCCAGGGACAGGGGTTTTGGGACTATGGCTACACCTTC.